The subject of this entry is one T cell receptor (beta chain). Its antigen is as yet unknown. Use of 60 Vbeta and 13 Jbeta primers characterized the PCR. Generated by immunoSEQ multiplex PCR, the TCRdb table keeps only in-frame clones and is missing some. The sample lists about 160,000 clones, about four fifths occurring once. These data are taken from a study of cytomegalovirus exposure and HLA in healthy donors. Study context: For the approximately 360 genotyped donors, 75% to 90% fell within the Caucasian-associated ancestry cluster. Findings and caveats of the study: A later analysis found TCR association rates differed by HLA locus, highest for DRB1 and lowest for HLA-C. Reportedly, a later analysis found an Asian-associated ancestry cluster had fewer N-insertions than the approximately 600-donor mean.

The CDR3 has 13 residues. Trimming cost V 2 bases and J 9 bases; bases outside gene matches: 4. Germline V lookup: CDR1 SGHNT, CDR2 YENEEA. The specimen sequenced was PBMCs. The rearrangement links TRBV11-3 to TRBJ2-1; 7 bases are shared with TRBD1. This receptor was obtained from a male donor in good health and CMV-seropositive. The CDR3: CASSLRQGGEQFF. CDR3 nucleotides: TGTGCCAGCAGCTTAAGACAGGGCGGTGAGCAGTTCTTC.